This T cell receptor beta chain was obtained from a study of OX40 agonist ivuxolimab in advanced cancers. TCRdb keeps only in-frame clones here, not all; method: immunoSEQ multiplex PCR. The sample shows about 23,000 clones, 77% of them seen only once. General observations from the study: Clonal expansion was seen in CD4+ and CD8+ blood T cells by week 6 at 0.1 to 3.0 mg/kg.

Germline CDR1 reads LGHNA; CDR2 reads YNFKEQ. Trimming removed 1 base from V and 1 base from J, with 9 bases in between. The CDR3 sequence is 15 residues long. With respect to this clone: Its matching antigen is unknown.

The chain is built from TRBV4-2 and TRBJ2-3, with D hard to call. The source was CD4+ or CD8+ T cells sorted from blood, collected in a trial of the OX40 agonist ivuxolimab. This TCR was sampled from an adult with an advanced solid tumor such as melanoma, head and neck, liver or kidney cancer. Here the CDR3 reads CASSQADPGTDTQYF. The CDR3 nucleotides are TGTGCCAGCAGCCAAGCGGATCCAGGCACAGATACGCAGTATTTT.